What follows are 22 T cell receptor beta chains derived from one specimen sequenced in a study of control samples from healthy donors and cancer patients. Clones were sequenced by immunoSEQ multiplex PCR, and TCRdb holds only the in-frame ones, with some missing. The repertoire has about 140,000 clones, 88% of them found once; the top ten carry roughly 8.7%. The sequenced sample consisted of blood. These receptors were taken from a woman aged 25 to 39 in good health.

This clone showed up just a few times. The chain combines TRBV30 with TRBJ2-2; TRBD1 or TRBD2 may be the D gene (5 bases each). The germline gives CDR1 GTSNPN, CDR2 SVGIG (reference sequence). The V end lost 2 bases, the J end lost 5 bases, and 18 bases lay between the germline ends. The CDR3 extends over 16 amino acids. The CDR3 is CAWSPRGPRRTGELFF. The CDR3 coding sequence is TGTGCCTGGAGTCCGAGGGGTCCCAGACGTACCGGGGAGCTGTTTTTT.

This clone has just one count. The rearrangement joins TRBV29-1 to TRBJ1-1; D not certain. Trimming removed 1 base at V and 4 bases at J, with 16 bases between. This CDR3 comprises 15 residues. Germline V lookup: CDR1 SQVTM, CDR2 ANQGSEA. The CDR3 bases are TGCAGCGTTGAAGGTGGACCGGGTAGGGCCACTGAAGCTTTCTTT. The encoded protein is CSVEGGPGRATEAFF.

The chain's CDR3 is CAISTGGGGFSETQYF. In nucleotides, the CDR3 is TGTGCCATCAGTACCGGGGGCGGGGGGTTCTCTGAGACCCAGTACTTC. V and J are TRBV10-3 and TRBJ2-5; 8 bases match TRBD2. There are 16 residues in the CDR3. V dropped 5 bases and J dropped 5; count of bases not matched to a gene: 13. CDR1 is ENHRY and CDR2 is SYGVKD in the germline V gene.

In DNA, the CDR3 is TGTGCCAGCAGCCAAGTGACAGGGGATAGCTCACCCCTCCACTTT. It codes for CASSQVTGDSSPLHF. J is TRBJ1-6 and V is TRBV3-1 (or the pseudogene TRBV3-2), with 8 nucleotides matching TRBD1. V shed 1 base and J 10 bases; nucleotides not matched to a gene: 6. The CDR3 contains 15 residues. The germline V gene has CDR1 LGHDT and CDR2 YNNKEL (reference sequence).

The chain has TRBV4-2 and TRBJ1-5; D is perhaps TRBD1 (5 bases). The CDR3 has 15 residues. CDR1 and CDR2 from the germline V gene are LGHNA and YNFKEQ. Trimming removed 2 bases at V and 2 bases at J, with 10 bases between. CDR3 amino acids: CASSQTGAGNQPQHF. CDR3 in DNA: TGTGCCAGCAGCCAAACAGGCGCTGGCAATCAGCCCCAGCATTTT.

The CDR3 here is CASSLRSLRLVPQYF. The CDR3 DNA reads TGTGCCAGCAGTTTGAGGAGTCTCCGACTAGTGCCGCAGTATTTT. The chain recombines TRBV5-6 with TRBJ2-3, with D possibly being TRBD2 (6 bases). Germline-derived CDR1 and CDR2 are SGHDT and YYEEEE. CDR3 length: 15 residues. V lost 5 bases and J 10 bases, leaving 23 bases between the germline ends.

This rearrangement joins TRBV2 to TRBJ1-5; D remains ambiguous. The length of the CDR3 is 13 residues. Trimming removed 7 bases from V and 7 bases from J, with 14 bases in between. Germline V lookup: CDR1 SNHLY, CDR2 FYNNEI. DNA for the CDR3: TGTGCCAGCATGATGGACCCTATGCAGCCCCAGCATTTT. Protein sequence: CASMMDPMQPQHF.

V usage is TRBV12-5 and J usage is TRBJ1-2; tentatively, D is TRBD1 (5 bases). The V end was cut by 0 bases, the J end by 5 bases, with 13 bases between. Germline V gene lookup returns CDR1 LGHNT and CDR2 FRNRAP. The CDR3 covers 15 residues. The CDR3 DNA is TGTGCTAGTGGTTTGGTAGAGGGGTATAGGTATGGCTACACCTTC. Translation gives CASGLVEGYRYGYTF.

The J gene is TRBJ1-5, the V gene TRBV2; D is uncertain. Germline V gene lookup returns CDR1 SNHLY and CDR2 FYNNEI. This CDR3 is 13 amino acids long. Trimming cost V 8 bases and J 8 bases, with 16 bases left between them. The DNA for the CDR3 is TGTGCCAGCTCCCAGGCCAGGTCCGAGCCCCAGCATTTT. This codes for CASSQARSEPQHF.

This rearrangement joins TRBV2 to TRBJ1-1; D is possibly TRBD1 (5 bases). Germline V gene lookup returns CDR1 SNHLY and CDR2 FYNNEI. Trimming took 4 bases from V and 4 from J, leaving 16 bases between them. The CDR3 runs 15 residues. The CDR3 protein is CASSVMNLRGTEAFF. The CDR3 bases are TGTGCCAGCAGTGTTATGAATCTGAGGGGCACTGAAGCTTTCTTT. Based on the CDR3 plus reference TRBV2 and TRBJ1-1, the full variable domain is EPEVTQTPSHQVTQMGQEVILRCVPISNHLYFYWYRQILGQKVEFLVSFYNNEISEKSEIFDDQFSVERPDGSNFTLKIRSTKLEDSAMYFCASSVMNLRGTEAFFGQGTRLTVV.

The chain has TRBV24-1 and TRBJ2-4, with 8 bases matching TRBD1. The CDR3 covers 14 residues. Germline V gives CDR1 KGHDR, CDR2 SFDVKD. V was pared by 4 bases and J by 8 bases, with 6 bases of the junction left unmatched. CDR3 amino acids: CATSDPGQGDIQYF. The CDR3 DNA follows: TGTGCCACCAGTGACCCCGGACAGGGAGACATTCAGTACTTC.

This rearrangement joins TRBV6-4 to TRBJ2-7, with 9 bases matching TRBD2. This CDR3 spans 12 amino acids. Germline V gene lookup returns CDR1 MRHNA and CDR2 SNTAGT. The trim removed 11 bases at V and 2 bases at J, leaving 4 bases unmatched. DNA of the CDR3: TGTGCCCCCGGACTAGCGCCCTACGAGCAGTACTTC. Translation gives CAPGLAPYEQYF.

The chain joins TRBV24-1 to TRBJ2-5; a possible D gene is TRBD1 (6 bases). The ends were cut back, 3 bases at V and 4 bases at J, with 14 bases in the middle. CDR3 length: 15 residues. The germline V gene has CDR1 KGHDR and CDR2 SFDVKD. The CDR3 DNA sequence: TGTGCCACCAGTGATGCCAGGGGCGCGGGAGAGACCCAGTACTTC. Encoded protein: CATSDARGAGETQYF.

The chain has TRBV18 and TRBJ1-5; 9 bases line up with TRBD1. The V and J ends lost 1 base and 7 bases, in that order; junction bases with no gene match: 8. Germline CDR1 and CDR2: KGHSH and LQKENI. This CDR3 spans 16 amino acids. CDR3 amino acids: CASSPRGGQGIQPQHF. The CDR3 nucleotides read TGTGCCAGCTCACCACGTGGGGGACAGGGAATACAGCCCCAGCATTTT. Using reference TRBV18 and TRBJ1-5 for the parts outside the CDR3, the full variable domain is NAGVMQNPRHLVRRRGQEARLRCSPMKGHSHVYWYRQLPEEGLKFMVYLQKENIIDESGMPKERFSAEFPKEGPSILRIQQVVRGDSAAYFCASSPRGGQGIQPQHFGDGTRLSIL.

V gene TRBV27 combines with J gene TRBJ2-7, with TRBD2 matching over 9 bases. Germline V gene lookup returns CDR1 MNHEY and CDR2 SMNVEV (reference sequence). The ends lost 6 bases at V and 3 bases at J; junction bases unmatched: 21. CDR3 size: 19 residues. CDR3 region: CASSFRAGGMGMSFYEQYF. CDR3 nucleotides: TGTGCCAGCAGCTTTCGAGCGGGAGGAATGGGGATGAGTTTCTACGAGCAGTACTTC.

The chain joins TRBV4-1 to TRBJ1-2, with TRBD1 identical over 7 bases. After removal of 5 bases from V and 1 base from J, the junction contained 7 bases not matched to a gene. Germline V gives CDR1 MGHRA, CDR2 YSYEKL. The CDR3 is 15 amino acids. In DNA form, the CDR3 reads TGCGCCAGCAGCGGTCAGGGGGAGGGTAACTATGGCTACACCTTC. Translated, it gives CASSGQGEGNYGYTF.

This chain links TRBV11-2 with TRBJ2-2, with 7 nucleotides matching TRBD2. J was trimmed by 1 base and V by 0 bases; bases with no gene match: 5. The CDR3 consists of 17 residues. Germline assignment: CDR1 SGHAT and CDR2 FQNNGV. The CDR3 is CASSLDLKRGNTGELFF. CDR3 DNA: TGTGCCAGCAGCTTAGATCTGAAGCGGGGGAACACCGGGGAGCTGTTTTTT.

The V gene is TRBV5-5, the J gene TRBJ1-6, with 10 bases aligning to TRBD1. The CDR3 runs 16 residues. The trim removed 5 bases at V and 6 bases at J, leaving 8 bases unmatched. Germline values: CDR1 SGHKS, CDR2 YYEKEE (reference sequence). CDR3 sequence: CASSHRQGASNSPLHF. The CDR3 bases are TGTGCCAGCAGTCATCGACAGGGGGCTAGTAATTCACCCCTCCACTTT.

The chain joins TRBV10-3 to TRBJ1-1, with 9 positions matching TRBD1. The CDR3 covers 15 residues. V trimming: 7 bases; J trimming: 3 bases; junction bases outside the gene matches: 9. The V gene's germline CDR1 is ENHRY and CDR2 SYGVKD. The CDR3 loop reads CAITPGQGRDTEAFF. The CDR3 bases are TGTGCCATCACTCCCGGACAGGGGAGGGACACTGAAGCTTTCTTT.

The chain carries TRBV4-1 and TRBJ2-1; 10 bases agree with TRBD2. Germline V CDR1 and CDR2: MGHRA, YSYEKL. This CDR3 has 20 residues. The J segment lost 5 bases and the V segment lost 2 bases, leaving 18 bases of the junction unmatched. CDR3 residues: CASSQSLPNSTSGTHNEQFF. DNA for the CDR3: TGCGCCAGCAGCCAATCTCTGCCTAACTCCACTAGCGGGACCCACAATGAGCAGTTCTTC.

J is TRBJ2-7 and V is TRBV9; possible D gene TRBD1, 6 bases. This CDR3 has 14 residues. CDR1 and CDR2 from the germline V gene are SGDLS and YYNGEE. Between the trimmed V and J ends, which lost 2 bases and 2 bases, there was a span of 11 bases. The CDR3 coding sequence is TGTGCCAGCAGCGTCCAAGGACAGACCTACGAGCAGTACTTC. Its protein is CASSVQGQTYEQYF.

This chain connects TRBV11-1 to TRBJ1-1, with D unclear. Trimming stripped 2 bases from V and 7 bases from J, with 11 bases between. This CDR3 is 13 amino acids long. Germline V gene sequence: CDR1 SGHAT, CDR2 FQDESV (reference sequence). The CDR3 coding sequence is TGTGCCAGCAGCTTATATCGGACCAGTGAAGCTTTCTTT. This sequence encodes CASSLYRTSEAFF. The full variable domain, in which reference TRBV11-1 and TRBJ1-1 provide the parts outside the CDR3, is EAEVAQSPRYKITEKSQAVAFWCDPISGHATLYWYRQILGQGPELLVQFQDESVVDDSQLPKDRFSAERLKGVDSTLKIQPAELGDSAMYLCASSLYRTSEAFFGQGTRLTVV.